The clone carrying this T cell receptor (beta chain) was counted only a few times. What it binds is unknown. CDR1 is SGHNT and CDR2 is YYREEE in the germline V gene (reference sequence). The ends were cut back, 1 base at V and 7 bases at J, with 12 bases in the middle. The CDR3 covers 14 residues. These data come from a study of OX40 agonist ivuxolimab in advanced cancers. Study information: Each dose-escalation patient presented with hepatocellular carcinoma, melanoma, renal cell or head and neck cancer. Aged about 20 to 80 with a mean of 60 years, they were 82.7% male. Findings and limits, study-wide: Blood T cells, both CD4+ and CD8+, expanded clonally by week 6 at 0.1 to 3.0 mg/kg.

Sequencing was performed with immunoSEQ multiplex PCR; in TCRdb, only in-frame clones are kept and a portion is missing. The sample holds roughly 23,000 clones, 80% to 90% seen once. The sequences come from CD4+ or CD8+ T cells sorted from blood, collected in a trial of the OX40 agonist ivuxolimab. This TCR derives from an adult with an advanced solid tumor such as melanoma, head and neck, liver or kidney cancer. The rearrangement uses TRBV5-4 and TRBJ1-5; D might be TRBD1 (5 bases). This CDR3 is CASSLQGSGQPQHF. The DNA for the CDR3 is TGTGCCAGCAGCTTGCAGGGTTCGGGACAGCCCCAGCATTTT.